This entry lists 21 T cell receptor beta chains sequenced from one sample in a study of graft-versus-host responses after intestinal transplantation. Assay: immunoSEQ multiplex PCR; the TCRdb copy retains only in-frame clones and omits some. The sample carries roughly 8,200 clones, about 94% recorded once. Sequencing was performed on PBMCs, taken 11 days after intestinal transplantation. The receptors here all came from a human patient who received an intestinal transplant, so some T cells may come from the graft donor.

The CDR3 nucleotides are TGTGCCAGCACCTCGGGGCGGCCTAGCGGGGTTGGCCTGACTTTC. Protein sequence: CASTSGRPSGVGLTF. The chain recombines TRBV6-1 with TRBJ2-6; 9 nucleotides agree with TRBD2. The CDR3 covers 15 residues. Germline CDR1 is MNHNS and CDR2 is SASEGT. V shed 7 bases and J 15 bases; nucleotides not matched to a gene: 16.

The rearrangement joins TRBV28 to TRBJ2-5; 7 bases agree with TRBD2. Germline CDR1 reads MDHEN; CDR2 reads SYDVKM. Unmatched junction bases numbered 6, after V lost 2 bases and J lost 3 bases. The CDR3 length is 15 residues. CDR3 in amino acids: CASSLGASGEETQYF. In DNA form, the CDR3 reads TGTGCCAGCAGTTTAGGGGCTAGCGGAGAAGAGACCCAGTACTTC. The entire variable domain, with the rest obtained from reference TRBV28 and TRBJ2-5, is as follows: DVKVTQSSRYLVKRTGEKVFLECVQDMDHENMFWYRQDPGLGLRLIYFSYDVKMKEKGDIPEGYSVSREKKERFSLILESASTNQTSMYLCASSLGASGEETQYFGPGTRLLVL.

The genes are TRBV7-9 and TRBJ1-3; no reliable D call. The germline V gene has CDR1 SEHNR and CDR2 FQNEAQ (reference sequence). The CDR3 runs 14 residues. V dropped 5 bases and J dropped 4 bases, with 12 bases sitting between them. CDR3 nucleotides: TGTGCCAGCAGCGCCGGGGTGGAGGGAAACACCATATATTTT. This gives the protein CASSAGVEGNTIYF. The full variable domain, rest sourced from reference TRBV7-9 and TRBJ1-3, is DTGVSQNPRHKITKRGQNVTFRCDPISEHNRLYWYRQTLGQGPEFLTYFQNEAQLEKSRLLSDRFSAERPKGSFSTLEIQRTEQGDSAMYLCASSAGVEGNTIYFGEGSWLTVV.

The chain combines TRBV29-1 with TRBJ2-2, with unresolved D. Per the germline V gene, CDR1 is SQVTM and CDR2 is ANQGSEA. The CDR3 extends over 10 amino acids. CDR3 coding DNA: TGCAGTGTGGAGATCGGGGAGCTGTTTTTT. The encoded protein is CSVEIGELFF.

CDR3 sequence reads: CASSYIGGQTYEQYF. CDR3 DNA sequence: TGTGCCAGCAGTTACATAGGGGGACAGACCTACGAGCAGTACTTC. The genes are TRBV6-5 and TRBJ2-7; 7 nucleotides agree with TRBD1. This CDR3 is built from 15 residues. Germline CDR1 MNHEY, CDR2 SVGAGI. Unmatched junction bases numbered 6, after V lost 2 bases and J lost 2 bases.

CDR3 sequence: CASSLWRESYDEQYF. In DNA form, the CDR3 reads TGCGCCAGCAGCTTGTGGCGGGAGAGTTATGACGAGCAGTACTTC. This rearrangement joins TRBV5-1 to TRBJ2-7, with 7 bases fitting TRBD2. Trimming at V came to 1 base and at J to 5 bases, leaving 9 bases not matched to a gene. This CDR3 has 15 residues. Germline V CDR1 and CDR2: SGHRS, YFSETQ. The variable domain in full, with the rest retrieved from reference TRBV5-1 and TRBJ2-7, is KAGVTQTPRYLIKTRGQQVTLSCSPISGHRSVSWYQQTPGQGLQFLFEYFSETQRNKGNFPGRFSGRQFSNSRSEMNVSTLELGDSALYLCASSLWRESYDEQYFGPGTRLTVT.

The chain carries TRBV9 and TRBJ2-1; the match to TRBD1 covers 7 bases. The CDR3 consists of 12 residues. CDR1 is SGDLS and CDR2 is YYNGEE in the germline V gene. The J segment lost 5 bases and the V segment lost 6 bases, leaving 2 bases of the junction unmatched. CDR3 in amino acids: CASTGQDNEQFF. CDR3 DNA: TGTGCCAGCACCGGACAGGACAATGAGCAGTTCTTC.

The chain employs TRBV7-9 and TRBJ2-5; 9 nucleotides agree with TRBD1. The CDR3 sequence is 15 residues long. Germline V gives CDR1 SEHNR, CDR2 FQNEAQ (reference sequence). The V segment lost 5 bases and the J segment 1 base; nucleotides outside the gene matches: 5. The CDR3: CASSNRGLIQETQYF. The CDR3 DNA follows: TGTGCCAGCAGCAACAGGGGGCTAATCCAAGAGACCCAGTACTTC.

CDR3 protein: CASSLGENTGELFF. The DNA for the CDR3 is TGCGCCAGCAGCTTGGGAGAGAACACCGGGGAGCTGTTTTTT. V gene TRBV5-1 combines with J gene TRBJ2-2; D gene uncertain. Trimming shortened V by 0 bases and J by 1 base, and 4 bases separated the two germline ends. Germline assignment: CDR1 SGHRS and CDR2 YFSETQ. The CDR3 runs to 14 residues.

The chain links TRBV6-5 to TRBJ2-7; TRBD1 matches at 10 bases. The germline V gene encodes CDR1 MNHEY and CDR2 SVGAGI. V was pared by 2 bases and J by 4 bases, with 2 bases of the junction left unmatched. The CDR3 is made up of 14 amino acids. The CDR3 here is CASSYGTGEYEQYF. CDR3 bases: TGTGCCAGCAGTTACGGGACAGGGGAATACGAGCAGTACTTC.

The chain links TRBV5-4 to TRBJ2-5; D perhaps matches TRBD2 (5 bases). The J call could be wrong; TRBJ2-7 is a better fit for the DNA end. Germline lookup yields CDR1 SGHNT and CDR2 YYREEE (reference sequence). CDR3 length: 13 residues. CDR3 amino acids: CASSLNGVYEQYF. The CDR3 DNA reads TGTGCCAGCAGCTTAAACGGGGTCTACGAGCAGTACTTC.

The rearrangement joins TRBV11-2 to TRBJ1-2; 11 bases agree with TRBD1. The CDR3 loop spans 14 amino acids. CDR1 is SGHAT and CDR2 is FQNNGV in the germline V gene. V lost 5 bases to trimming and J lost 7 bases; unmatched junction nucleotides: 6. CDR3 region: CASSPRTGGGGYTF. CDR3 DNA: TGTGCCAGCAGCCCGAGGACAGGGGGCGGTGGCTACACCTTC.

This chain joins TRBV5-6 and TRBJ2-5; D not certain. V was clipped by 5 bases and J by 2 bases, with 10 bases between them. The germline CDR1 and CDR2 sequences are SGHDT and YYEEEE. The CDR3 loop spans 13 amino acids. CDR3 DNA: TGTGCCAGCAGTCCAACTACTCAAGAGACCCAGTACTTC. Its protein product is CASSPTTQETQYF.

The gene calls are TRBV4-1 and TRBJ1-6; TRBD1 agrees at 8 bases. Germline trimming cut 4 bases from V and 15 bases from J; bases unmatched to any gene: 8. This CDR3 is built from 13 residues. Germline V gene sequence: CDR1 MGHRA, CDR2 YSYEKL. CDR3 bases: TGCGCCAGCAGCCGGGGGACAGGAGAGGTCCTCCACTTT. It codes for CASSRGTGEVLHF.

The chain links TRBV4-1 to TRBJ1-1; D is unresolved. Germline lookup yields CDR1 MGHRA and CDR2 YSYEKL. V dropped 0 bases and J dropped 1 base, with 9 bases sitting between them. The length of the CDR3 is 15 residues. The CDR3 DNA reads TGCGCCAGCAGCCAAGAGACGGGTACGAACACTGAAGCTTTCTTT. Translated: CASSQETGTNTEAFF.

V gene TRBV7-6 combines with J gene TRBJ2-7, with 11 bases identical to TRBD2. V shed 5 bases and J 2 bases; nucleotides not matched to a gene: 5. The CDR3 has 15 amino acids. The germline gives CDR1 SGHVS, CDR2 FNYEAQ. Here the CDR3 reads CASSPGTSGTYEQYF. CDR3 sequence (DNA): TGTGCCAGCAGCCCTGGGACTAGCGGAACCTACGAGCAGTACTTC. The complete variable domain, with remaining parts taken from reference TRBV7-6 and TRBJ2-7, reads GAGVSQSPRYKVTKRGQDVALRCDPISGHVSLYWYRQALGQGPEFLTYFNYEAQQDKSGLPNDRFSAERPEGSISTLTIQRTEQRDSAMYRCASSPGTSGTYEQYFGPGTRLTVT.

CDR3 bases: TGTGCCAGCAGCCCTACTCTTTTCTTCTGGGAGGCTCCCTTTAACTATGGCTACACCTTC. Amino acids: CASSPTLFFWEAPFNYGYTF. This chain connects TRBV7-3 to TRBJ1-2; no reliable D call. This CDR3 has 20 residues. Trimming took off 5 bases at V and 1 base at J, with 29 bases between the two ends. Germline CDR1 SGHTA, CDR2 FQGTGA.

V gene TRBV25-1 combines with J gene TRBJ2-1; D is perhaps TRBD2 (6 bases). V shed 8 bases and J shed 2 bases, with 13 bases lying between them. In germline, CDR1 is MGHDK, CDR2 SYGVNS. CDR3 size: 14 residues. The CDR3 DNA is TGTGCCAGCGGATCTAGCGAAACCTACAATGAGCAGTTCTTC. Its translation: CASGSSETYNEQFF.

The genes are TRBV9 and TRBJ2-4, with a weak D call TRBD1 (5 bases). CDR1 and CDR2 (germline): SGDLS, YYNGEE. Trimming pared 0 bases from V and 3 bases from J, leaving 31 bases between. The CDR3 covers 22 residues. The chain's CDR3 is CASSVVLTLFKTVLILKNIQYF. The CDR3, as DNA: TGTGCCAGCAGCGTAGTTTTAACCCTATTTAAGACAGTCTTGATTCTCAAAAACATTCAGTACTTC.

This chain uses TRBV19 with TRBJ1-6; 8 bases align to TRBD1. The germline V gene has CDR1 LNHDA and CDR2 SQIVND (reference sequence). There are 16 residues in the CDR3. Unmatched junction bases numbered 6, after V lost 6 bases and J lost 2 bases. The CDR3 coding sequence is TGTGCCAGTAGCCCGACAGGGGCCCCCTATAATTCACCCCTCCACTTT. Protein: CASSPTGAPYNSPLHF. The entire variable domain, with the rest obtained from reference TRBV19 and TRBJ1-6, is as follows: DGGITQSPKYLFRKEGQNVTLSCEQNLNHDAMYWYRQDPGQGLRLIYYSQIVNDFQKGDIAEGYSVSREKKESFPLTVTSAQKNPTAFYLCASSPTGAPYNSPLHFGNGTRLTVT.

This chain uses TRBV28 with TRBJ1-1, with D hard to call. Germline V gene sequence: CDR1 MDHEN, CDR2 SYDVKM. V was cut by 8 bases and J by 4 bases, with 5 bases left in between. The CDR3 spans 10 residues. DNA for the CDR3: TGTGCCAGCGGAGGCACTGAAGCTTTCTTT. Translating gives CASGGTEAFF.